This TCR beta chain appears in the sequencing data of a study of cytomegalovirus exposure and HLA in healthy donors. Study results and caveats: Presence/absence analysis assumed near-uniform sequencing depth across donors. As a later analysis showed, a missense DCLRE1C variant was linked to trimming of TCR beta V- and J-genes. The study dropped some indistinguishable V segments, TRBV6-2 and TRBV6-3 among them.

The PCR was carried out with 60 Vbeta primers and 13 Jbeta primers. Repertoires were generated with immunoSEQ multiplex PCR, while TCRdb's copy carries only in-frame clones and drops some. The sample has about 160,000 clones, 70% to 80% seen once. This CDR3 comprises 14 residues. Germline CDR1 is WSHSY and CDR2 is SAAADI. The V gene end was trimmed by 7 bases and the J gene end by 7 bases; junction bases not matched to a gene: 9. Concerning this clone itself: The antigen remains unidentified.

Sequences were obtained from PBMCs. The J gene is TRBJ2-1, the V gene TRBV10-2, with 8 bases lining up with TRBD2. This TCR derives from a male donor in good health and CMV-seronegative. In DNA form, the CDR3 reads TGCGCCAGCACTATTAGCGGGATGAGGAATGAGCAGTTCTTC. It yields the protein CASTISGMRNEQFF.